This passage covers 15 T cell receptor beta chains from one sample sequenced in a study of Ad26.COV2.S vaccination and SARS-CoV-2 variants. Stated treatment: some 19 received Ad26.COV2.S at low or high dose, single or two shots; roughly five received placebo; per-sample allocation not given. Samples analyzed were those drawn on day 63 after the first vaccine or placebo injection. The assay was immunoSEQ multiplex PCR, and TCRdb's table has in-frame clones only and misses some. The sample lists some 290,000 clones, around 81% seen once, with 2.1% in the top ten. Sequencing used peripheral blood, obtained in a trial of Ad26.COV2.S vaccine versus placebo. These receptors were obtained from a person aged 18-60 years who received the Ad26.COV2.S COVID-19 vaccine or a placebo.

The table lists this clone with a few counts. The gene calls are TRBV5-5 and TRBJ2-7; D not certain. Trimming removed 4 bases from V and 2 bases from J, with 10 bases in between. CDR3 length: 13 amino acids. CDR1 is SGHKS, CDR2 YYEKEE, per germline (reference sequence). The CDR3 sequence is CASSPPFPYEQYF. CDR3 coding DNA: TGTGCCAGCAGCCCGCCTTTCCCCTACGAGCAGTACTTC.

V usage is TRBV27 and J usage is TRBJ1-4; D perhaps matches TRBD1 (5 bases). Trimming removed 5 bases from V and 0 bases from J, with 10 bases in between. The CDR3 spans 15 residues. The germline CDR1 and CDR2 sequences are MNHEY and SMNVEV (reference sequence). The CDR3 is CASSTGGATNEKLFF. The CDR3 coding sequence is TGTGCCAGCAGTACCGGGGGGGCAACTAATGAAAAACTGTTTTTT. The variable domain in full, completed from reference TRBV27 and TRBJ1-4, reads EAQVTQNPRYLITVTGKKLTVTCSQNMNHEYMSWYRQDPGLGLRQIYYSMNVEVTDKGDVPEGYKVSRKEKRNFPLILESPSPNQTSLYFCASSTGGATNEKLFFGSGTQLSVL.

V gene TRBV5-5 combines with J gene TRBJ2-7; no clear D. From germline, CDR1 is SGHKS and CDR2 YYEKEE (reference sequence). The CDR3 covers 13 residues. The germline V and J ends were trimmed by 0 bases and 7 bases, with 11 bases remaining between them. The CDR3 DNA reads as TGTGCCAGCAGCTTGGGGGCAGGAACAGAGCAGTACTTC. Residues: CASSLGAGTEQYF.

The genes are TRBV19 and TRBJ1-2, with 9 bases identical to TRBD1. Germline V gives CDR1 LNHDA, CDR2 SQIVND (reference sequence). The trim removed 6 bases at V and 4 bases at J, leaving 9 bases unmatched. This CDR3 contains 15 residues. The CDR3, as DNA: TGTGCCAGTAGAAACCTACAGGGGGCTGGCTATGGCTACACCTTC. Its protein product is CASRNLQGAGYGYTF.

The genes are TRBV18 and TRBJ1-1; unclear D gene. Trimming cost V 2 bases and J 5 bases, with 12 bases left between them. This CDR3 is built from 14 residues. The germline gives CDR1 KGHSH, CDR2 LQKENI. The CDR3 region is CASSPRNSGTEAFF. The DNA of the CDR3 is TGTGCCAGCTCACCAAGAAACTCTGGGACTGAAGCTTTCTTT.

The chain couples TRBV14 to TRBJ1-1; 10 bases fit TRBD1. The CDR3 runs to 15 residues. The V gene's germline CDR1 is SGHDN and CDR2 FVKESK. J lost 5 bases, V lost 3 bases, and 6 bases had no gene match. CDR3 sequence reads: CASSHGQGGWTEAFF. CDR3 nucleotides: TGTGCCAGCAGCCACGGACAGGGGGGATGGACTGAAGCTTTCTTT.

This clone was recorded only once. The CDR3 sequence: CASRRDRGHGELFF. Here the CDR3 DNA reads TGTGCCAGCAGGCGAGACAGGGGACACGGGGAGCTGTTTTTT. The rearrangement uses TRBV5-6 and TRBJ2-2; 8 nucleotides line up with TRBD1. Germline trimming cut 5 bases from V and 7 bases from J; bases unmatched to any gene: 7. Germline V gene data show CDR1 as SGHDT and CDR2 as YYEEEE. CDR3 size: 14 residues.

The V and J genes are TRBV5-4 and TRBJ2-6; weak D call: TRBD2 (6 bases). The V gene's germline CDR1 is SGHNT and CDR2 YYREEE (reference sequence). The CDR3 totals 15 residues. V lost 5 bases and J lost 1, with 10 bases in between. The CDR3 loop reads CASSIRGSGANVLTF. The CDR3 coding sequence is TGTGCCAGCAGTATACGGGGGTCTGGGGCCAACGTCCTGACTTTC.

The V and J genes are TRBV10-3 and TRBJ1-5; a possible D gene is TRBD1 (5 bases). V was trimmed by 5 bases and J by 1 base, leaving 9 bases between them. The V gene's germline CDR1 is ENHRY and CDR2 SYGVKD. CDR3 length equals 14 residues. This CDR3 reads CAISPGASNQPQHF. The CDR3, as DNA: TGTGCCATCAGTCCCGGGGCGAGCAATCAGCCCCAGCATTTT.

The V call is TRBV5-8, the J call TRBJ2-7, with a weak D call TRBD2 (6 bases). Germline assignment: CDR1 SGHTS and CDR2 YDEGEE. Trimming removed 3 bases from V and 4 bases from J, with 17 bases in between. This CDR3 is built from 15 residues. Here the CDR3 reads CASSWEVSRIYEQYF. CDR3 nucleotide sequence: TGTGCCAGCAGCTGGGAGGTCAGCAGAATTTACGAGCAGTACTTC. The full variable domain, rest sourced from reference TRBV5-8 and TRBJ2-7, is EAGVTQSPTHLIKTRGQQATLRCSPISGHTSVYWYQQALGLGLQFLLWYDEGEERNRGNFPPRFSGRQFPNYSSELNVNALELEDSALYLCASSWEVSRIYEQYFGPGTRLTVT.

The CDR3: CASSLGGINEKLFF. The CDR3 bases are TGTGCCAGCAGCCTTGGGGGGATCAATGAAAAACTGTTTTTT. J is TRBJ1-4 and V is TRBV5-5; D is possibly TRBD1 (5 bases). The CDR3 sequence is 14 residues long. The germline V gene encodes CDR1 SGHKS and CDR2 YYEKEE (reference sequence). The V end was cut by 4 bases, the J end by 5 bases, with 12 bases between.

The chain joins TRBV19 to TRBJ1-3, with D hard to call. Germline-derived CDR1 and CDR2 are LNHDA and SQIVND (reference sequence). Trimming removed 3 bases at V and 2 bases at J, with 8 bases between. This CDR3 is 14 amino acids long. The CDR3 loop reads CASSIRYPGNTIYF. In DNA, the CDR3 is TGTGCCAGTAGTATCAGGTACCCTGGAAACACCATATATTTT.

This clone was detected once. The chain joins TRBV27 to TRBJ2-3, with D possibly TRBD1 on 6 matching bases. The CDR3 consists of 17 residues. Trimming stripped 6 bases from V and 1 base from J, with 20 bases between. Germline-derived CDR1 and CDR2 are MNHEY and SMNVEV (reference sequence). The CDR3 reads CASRFNREVQGTDTQYF. The CDR3 nucleotides read TGTGCCAGCAGGTTTAACAGGGAAGTTCAGGGCACAGATACGCAGTATTTT.

In this sample, this clone turned up once. V and J are TRBV28 and TRBJ2-1; D is ambiguous. The CDR3 has 13 amino acids. The V gene lost 6 bases and the J gene lost 6 bases, with 12 bases spanning the gap. The germline V gene has CDR1 MDHEN and CDR2 SYDVKM. The CDR3 nucleotides read TGTGCCAGCAGAGCCTCCTTTCGCAATGAGCAGTTCTTC. Its protein is CASRASFRNEQFF.

This clone was counted a single time. The chain is built from TRBV3-1 (or the pseudogene TRBV3-2) and TRBJ1-3; D remains ambiguous. The CDR3 sequence is 12 residues long. Trimming pared 1 base from V and 4 bases from J, leaving 2 bases between. Germline-derived CDR1 and CDR2 are LGHDT and YNNKEL (reference sequence). CDR3 protein: CASSQGGNTIYF. CDR3 sequence (DNA): TGTGCCAGCAGCCAAGGAGGAAACACCATATATTTT.